This T cell receptor beta chain was captured by sequencing in a study of shared clonotypes between healthy human individuals. Study-wide context: Three plates each covered CD4 naive and memory; CD8 naive two, CD8 memory one.

Caucasian adults residing in Nashville, Tennessee made up all the donors. The germline V gene has CDR1 MNHNS and CDR2 SASEGT. This CDR3 comprises 17 residues. Deletions cut 1 base from V and 1 base from J, with 16 bases between. Study-wide results and caveats: It was only blood that was sampled, and tissue repertoires likely differ.

In replicate PCRs of sorted subsets, approximately 200 ng DNA, approximately 32,000 T cell genomes, was used. Using immunoSEQ multiplex PCR, the repertoire was profiled, and TCRdb retains in-frame clones only, with some absent. Of a few hundred thousand clones in the sample, about nine tenths were seen once. A word on this clone: What it recognizes is unknown.

This rearrangement joins TRBV6-1 to TRBJ1-1; unclear D gene. The specimen was memory CD8+ T cells sorted from blood. Documented subset: CD45RO+ cells pooled with CCR7-negative TemRA cells. This clonotype originated in a man in his late teens or twenties in good health. The CDR3 spells CASSEGVYTYQNTEAFF. The CDR3 DNA sequence: TGTGCCAGCAGTGAAGGGGTTTATACCTACCAGAACACTGAAGCTTTCTTT.